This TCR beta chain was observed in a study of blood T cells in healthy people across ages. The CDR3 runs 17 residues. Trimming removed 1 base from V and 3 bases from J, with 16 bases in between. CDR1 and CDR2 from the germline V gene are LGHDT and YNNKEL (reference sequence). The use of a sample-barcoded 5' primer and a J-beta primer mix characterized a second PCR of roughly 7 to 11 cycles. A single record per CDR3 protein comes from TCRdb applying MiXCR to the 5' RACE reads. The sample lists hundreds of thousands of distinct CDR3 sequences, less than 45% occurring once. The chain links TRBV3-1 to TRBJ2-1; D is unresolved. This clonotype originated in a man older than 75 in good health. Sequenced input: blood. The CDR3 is CASSQGGNMGLYNEQFF. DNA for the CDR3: TGTGCCAGCAGCCAAGGTGGGAATATGGGTCTCTACAATGAGCAGTTCTTC.